The 22 T cell receptor beta chains presented below share a single source sample, sequenced in a study of cytomegalovirus exposure and HLA in healthy donors. The study ran its PCR with 60 Vbeta and 13 Jbeta primers. Sequenced by immunoSEQ multiplex PCR; TCRdb stores in-frame clones only, minus some. The sample contains approximately 120,000 clones, 78% of which appear only once. The specimen was PBMCs. All receptors come from a middle-aged man in good health and CMV-seronegative.

This clone appeared once. The chain is built from TRBV5-1 and TRBJ1-1, with D hard to call. Germline values: CDR1 SGHRS, CDR2 YFSETQ. V lost 0 bases and J 4 bases, leaving 10 bases between the germline ends. This CDR3 is 14 amino acids long. CDR3 region: CASSLAPEVTEAFF. The DNA of the CDR3 is TGCGCCAGCAGCTTGGCCCCCGAGGTCACTGAAGCTTTCTTT. The whole variable domain, remainder taken from reference TRBV5-1 and TRBJ1-1, is KAGVTQTPRYLIKTRGQQVTLSCSPISGHRSVSWYQQTPGQGLQFLFEYFSETQRNKGNFPGRFSGRQFSNSRSEMNVSTLELGDSALYLCASSLAPEVTEAFFGQGTRLTVV.

The rearrangement links TRBV5-1 to TRBJ2-5; 9 bases are shared with TRBD1. Germline V gene lookup returns CDR1 SGHRS and CDR2 YFSETQ. The CDR3 consists of 15 residues. J gave up 5 bases and V 6 bases, and 11 bases lay outside the gene matches. CDR3 coding DNA: TGCGCCAGCACCACATCCGGGACAGGGACGGAGACCCAGTACTTC. Translated, it gives CASTTSGTGTETQYF.

DNA of the CDR3: TGTGCCAGCAGCTCACAAAGGGGCAATGAGCAGTTCTTC. It codes for CASSSQRGNEQFF. V and J are TRBV7-2 and TRBJ2-1, with a possible D match to TRBD1 (5 bases). Germline V gene lookup returns CDR1 SGHTA and CDR2 FQGNSA. The CDR3 runs 13 residues. V lost 4 bases and J 6 bases, leaving 10 bases between the germline ends.

The chain has TRBV6-5 and TRBJ2-4, with TRBD2 as a possible D gene (6 bases). From germline, CDR1 is MNHEY and CDR2 SVGAGI. CDR3 length: 15 amino acids. V lost 9 bases to trimming and J lost 0 bases, with 15 bases between them. CDR3 in DNA: TGTGCCAGTAGGGAATCGGGGGTAGCCAAAAACATTCAGTACTTC. It codes for CASRESGVAKNIQYF.

This chain links TRBV13 with TRBJ1-5; unclear D gene. In germline, CDR1 is PRHDT, CDR2 FYEKMQ (reference sequence). The CDR3 spans 12 residues. Between the trimmed V and J ends, which lost 0 bases and 9 bases, there was a span of 6 bases. The DNA for the CDR3 is TGTGCCAGCAGCTTAGGCCCCCGGCCCCAGCATTTT. Protein sequence: CASSLGPRPQHF.

The rearrangement links TRBV5-4 to TRBJ2-1; 8 bases agree with TRBD1. The V and J ends lost 3 bases and 4 bases, in that order; junction bases with no gene match: 6. The CDR3 has 15 residues. Germline assignment: CDR1 SGHNT and CDR2 YYREEE (reference sequence). The CDR3 DNA follows: TGTGCCAGCAGCTCCAACAGGGGGAATTACAATGAGCAGTTCTTC. This translates into CASSSNRGNYNEQFF.

The rearrangement uses TRBV7-2 and TRBJ1-4; no clear D. V was cut by 1 base and J by 6 bases, with 15 bases left in between. This CDR3 is built from 16 residues. Germline-derived CDR1 and CDR2 are SGHTA and FQGNSA. CDR3 DNA sequence: TGTGCCAGCAGCTTAGTCTCCCGGGTGCCGGATGAAAAACTGTTTTTT. Residues: CASSLVSRVPDEKLFF.

This CDR3 reads CASSQDGGSYGYTF. The CDR3 DNA follows: TGCGCCAGCAGCCAAGATGGGGGGAGCTATGGCTACACCTTC. The genes are TRBV4-3 and TRBJ1-2; weak D call: TRBD1 (5 bases). V was shortened by 0 bases and J by 4 bases, with 9 bases between the two germline ends. The CDR3 loop spans 14 amino acids. Germline CDR1 is LGHNA and CDR2 is YSLEER.

The chain employs TRBV11-2 and TRBJ1-1; tentative D call: TRBD1 (6 bases). V shed 5 bases and J shed 5 bases, with 9 bases lying between them. Germline CDR1 reads SGHAT; CDR2 reads FQNNGV. The CDR3 has 12 residues. The DNA for the CDR3 is TGTGCCAGCAGCCCGGGGACAACTGAAGCTTTCTTT. As protein: CASSPGTTEAFF.

The chain couples TRBV11-1 to TRBJ1-1, with D tentatively TRBD1 (6 bases). This CDR3 contains 16 residues. Germline lookup yields CDR1 SGHAT and CDR2 FQDESV (reference sequence). Trimming removed 7 bases at V and 3 bases at J, with 21 bases between. CDR3: CASNSGPGGLDTEAFF. The CDR3 coding sequence is TGTGCCAGCAACTCCGGTCCGGGGGGCCTGGACACTGAAGCTTTCTTT. Filled out from reference TRBV11-1 and TRBJ1-1, the complete variable domain reads EAEVAQSPRYKITEKSQAVAFWCDPISGHATLYWYRQILGQGPELLVQFQDESVVDDSQLPKDRFSAERLKGVDSTLKIQPAELGDSAMYLCASNSGPGGLDTEAFFGQGTRLTVV.

The chain carries TRBV2 and TRBJ2-5; D possibly corresponds to TRBD1 (6 bases). V lost 6 bases to trimming and J lost 5 bases, with 16 bases between them. The CDR3 contains 14 residues. Germline V CDR1 and CDR2: SNHLY, FYNNEI. CDR3 sequence: CASSRDTEGETQYF. Here the CDR3 DNA reads TGTGCCAGCAGCCGGGACACCGAGGGGGAGACCCAGTACTTC.

The gene calls are TRBV4-1 and TRBJ2-3; TRBD2 matches 12 bases. This CDR3 has 15 amino acids. J lost 4 bases, V lost 8 bases, and 7 bases had no gene match. Germline-derived CDR1 and CDR2 are MGHRA and YSYEKL. DNA for the CDR3: TGCGCCAGCGAGGATCTAGCGGGGGGGCCAGATACGCAGTATTTT. Its protein is CASEDLAGGPDTQYF.

This clone occurred once. The chain links TRBV4-3 to TRBJ1-3; D gene ambiguous. This CDR3 has 15 residues. V was trimmed by 0 bases and J by 4 bases, leaving 10 bases between them. Per germline, CDR1 LGHNA and CDR2 YSLEER. CDR3 bases: TGCGCCAGCAGCCAAGAGTGGGGAGCCGGAAACACCATATATTTT. Translating gives CASSQEWGAGNTIYF.

The chain employs TRBV7-3 and TRBJ2-2, with 8 bases matching TRBD2. V shed 1 base and J 0 bases; nucleotides not matched to a gene: 7. The CDR3 loop spans 18 amino acids. In germline, CDR1 is SGHTA, CDR2 FQGTGA. For the CDR3, the DNA is TGTGCCAGCAGCTTAAGTTTAGCGGGGAGTACGAACACCGGGGAGCTGTTTTTT. Residues: CASSLSLAGSTNTGELFF.

This clone was found a few times. The chain recombines TRBV6-5 with TRBJ2-5; D call uncertain. The V gene's germline CDR1 is MNHEY and CDR2 SVGAGI. Trimming removed 8 bases from V and 1 base from J, with 8 bases in between. This CDR3 is built from 12 residues. As DNA, the CDR3 is TGTGCCAGCTACAGAAGCCAAGAGACCCAGTACTTC. Amino acid sequence: CASYRSQETQYF.

This clone was detected only a few times. The V and J genes are TRBV18 and TRBJ1-5; 10 nucleotides match TRBD1. The CDR3 is made up of 16 amino acids. Germline values: CDR1 KGHSH, CDR2 LQKENI. Trimming cost V 3 bases and J 1 base; bases outside gene matches: 3. This chain's CDR3 is CASSPGTGESNQPQHF. Here the CDR3 DNA reads TGTGCCAGCTCACCCGGGACAGGGGAAAGCAATCAGCCCCAGCATTTT.

In the case of this clone: A junction end diverges from the germline sequence, so it may reflect a read error. The sample contains more than one DNA sequence encoding this CDR3. The genes are TRBV7-2 and TRBJ2-3; the match to TRBD1 covers 10 bases. CDR3 length equals 17 residues. Germline assignment: CDR1 SGHTA and CDR2 FQGNSA. CDR3 residues: CASSLVPTGGLTDTQYF. The CDR3 DNA is TGTGCCAGCAGTTTAGTCCCGACAGGGGGCCTGACAGATACGCAGTATTTT. Full variable domain (rest looked up from reference TRBV7-2 and TRBJ2-3): GAGVSQSPSNKVTEKGKDVELRCDPISGHTALYWYRQSLGQGLEFLIYFQGNSAPDKSGLPSDRFSAERTGGSVSTLTIQRTQQEDSAVYLCASSLVPTGGLTDTQYFGPGTRLTVL.

This sequence joins TRBV7-9 and TRBJ2-4; TRBD1 might be the D (6 bases). Germline CDR1 SEHNR, CDR2 FQNEAQ (reference sequence). V lost 3 bases and J lost 12, with 21 bases in between. This CDR3 is built from 15 residues. CDR3 in amino acids: CASSFGSLTTDSQYF. The CDR3, as DNA: TGTGCCAGCAGCTTCGGCAGCCTAACGACGGACAGTCAGTACTTC. Based on the CDR3 plus reference TRBV7-9 and TRBJ2-4, the full variable domain is DTGVSQNPRHKITKRGQNVTFRCDPISEHNRLYWYRQTLGQGPEFLTYFQNEAQLEKSRLLSDRFSAERPKGSFSTLEIQRTEQGDSAMYLCASSFGSLTTDSQYFGAGTRLSVL.

The table lists this clone with a count of one. The chain links TRBV29-1 to TRBJ2-1; 8 nucleotides line up with TRBD1. The CDR3 has 11 residues. The germline V gene has CDR1 SQVTM and CDR2 ANQGSEA. J gave up 8 bases and V 6 bases, and 3 bases lay outside the gene matches. This chain's CDR3 is CSVAGGDEQFF. The CDR3 coding sequence is TGCAGCGTAGCAGGGGGCGATGAGCAGTTCTTC.

V usage is TRBV9 and J usage is TRBJ1-3, with D perhaps matching TRBD1 (5 bases). Germline V lookup: CDR1 SGDLS, CDR2 YYNGEE. V dropped 0 bases and J dropped 2 bases, with 6 bases sitting between them. The CDR3 is made up of 14 amino acids. The CDR3 bases are TGTGCCAGCAGCGTAGAACAGGCTGGAAACACCATATATTTT. As protein: CASSVEQAGNTIYF.

V usage is TRBV28 and J usage is TRBJ2-1; D might be TRBD1 (5 bases). This CDR3 has 16 amino acids. With 5 bases removed from V and 7 bases from J, the gap between germline ends came to 21 bases. Germline CDR1 and CDR2: MDHEN and SYDVKM. The CDR3 DNA reads as TGTGCCAGCAGTATTCCTCAGGGCAGTAATAGGAATGAGCAGTTCTTC. Translating it yields CASSIPQGSNRNEQFF.

The chain carries TRBV27 and TRBJ1-2; 9 nucleotides agree with TRBD1. The CDR3 sequence is 14 residues long. Trimming took 5 bases from V and 5 from J; bases not matched to a gene: 6. Germline lookup yields CDR1 MNHEY and CDR2 SMNVEV (reference sequence). CDR3 in DNA: TGTGCCAGCAGTGCGGGGACAGGGCGGTATGGCTACACCTTC. Encoded protein: CASSAGTGRYGYTF.